The 5 T cell receptor beta chains presented below share a single source sample, sequenced in a study of blood T cell repertoires in COVID-19. Only in-frame clones appear in the TCRdb table, and some are missing; sequencing was by immunoSEQ multiplex PCR. Seen here are about 59,000 clones, around four fifths observed once, and the top ten hold around 3.8%. What was sequenced was peripheral blood. The origin of the receptors is a woman over 75 with acute or convalescent COVID-19.

The table lists this clone with a count of one. V and J are TRBV6-4 and TRBJ1-5; 11 positions agree with TRBD1. The CDR3 totals 13 residues. The trim removed 6 bases at V and 7 bases at J, leaving 2 bases unmatched. The germline V gene encodes CDR1 MRHNA and CDR2 SNTAGT. CDR3 sequence: CASSRDRGQPQHF. The CDR3 nucleotides read TGTGCCAGCAGCCGGGACAGGGGGCAGCCCCAGCATTTT.

The gene calls are TRBV15 and TRBJ2-7, with a weak D call TRBD2 (6 bases). The CDR3 covers 13 residues. Germline V gene data show CDR1 as LNHNV and CDR2 as YYDKDF (reference sequence). V lost 3 bases and J 4 bases, leaving 10 bases between the germline ends. CDR3 protein: CATSRASAYEQYF. CDR3 nucleotides: TGTGCCACCAGCAGGGCTAGCGCATACGAGCAGTACTTC. Full variable domain (rest looked up from reference TRBV15 and TRBJ2-7): DAMVIQNPRYQVTQFGKPVTLSCSQTLNHNVMYWYQQKSSQAPKLLFHYYDKDFNNEADTPDNFQSRRPNTSFCFLDIRSPGLGDTAMYLCATSRASAYEQYFGPGTRLTVT.

The chain links TRBV30 to TRBJ2-1; maybe TRBD2 (6 bases). Per germline, CDR1 GTSNPN and CDR2 SVGIG (reference sequence). The CDR3 length is 14 residues. V was shortened by 6 bases and J by 7 bases, with 19 bases between the two germline ends. CDR3 nucleotide sequence: TGTGCCTGCCACGCCCTTCGGAGGGCGAATGAGCAGTTCTTC. It translates to CACHALRRANEQFF.

V is TRBV7-6 and J is TRBJ2-2, with D possibly being TRBD2 (6 bases). The CDR3 has 16 residues. Germline V gene sequence: CDR1 SGHVS, CDR2 FNYEAQ. V lost 0 bases and J 6 bases, leaving 14 bases between the germline ends. CDR3 in DNA: TGTGCCAGCAGCTTAGCGCAACTAGCAGGAGCCGGGGAGCTGTTTTTT. Translated: CASSLAQLAGAGELFF.

V is TRBV30 and J is TRBJ1-5, with 7 nucleotides matching TRBD1. CDR1 is GTSNPN, CDR2 SVGIG, per germline (reference sequence). The CDR3 is 15 amino acids. V dropped 5 bases and J dropped 5; count of bases not matched to a gene: 12. Here the CDR3 DNA reads TGTGCCTGGGACAAAGGGACAGCGATGCATCAGCCCCAGCATTTT. Residues: CAWDKGTAMHQPQHF. Full variable domain (rest looked up from reference TRBV30 and TRBJ1-5): SQTIHQWPATLVQPVGSPLSLECTVEGTSNPNLYWYRQAAGRGLQLLFYSVGIGQISSEVPQNLSASRPQDRQFILSSKKLLLSDSGFYLCAWDKGTAMHQPQHFGDGTRLSIL.